A selection of T cell receptor beta chains follows, all from one sample in a study of technical replicates of blood from a few donors. Generated by immunoSEQ multiplex PCR, the TCRdb table keeps only in-frame clones and is missing some. Of 75,000 to 90,000 clones listed, over 90% are singletons. Specimen: T cells isolated from PBMCs. The origin of the receptors is a human donor in good health. Each CDR3 is given without its conserved first and last residue. D genes are given only for firm matches.

cdr3_aa	d_call	cdr3_length	v_call	j_call
ASSSRRSSYEQY	-	12	TRBV11-3	TRBJ2-7
ASSAEPSGGAGELF	TRBD1	14	TRBV9	TRBJ2-2
ASSQGLATSYEQY	TRBD2	13	TRBV7-2	TRBJ2-7
ASSLATGTSGRVEQY	TRBD2	15	TRBV7-8	TRBJ2-7
AWSVRWEAHNEQF	-	13	TRBV30	TRBJ2-1
ASVLTSGSLGGQF	TRBD2	13	TRBV6-1	TRBJ2-1
ASSPRMGLRDTEAF	-	14	TRBV18	TRBJ1-1
ASSLDYGTGSGYT	TRBD1	13	TRBV5-1	TRBJ1-2
ASSEYGQGAEAF	-	12	TRBV6-1	TRBJ1-1
ASSRGFGSINYEQY	-	14	TRBV14	TRBJ2-7
ASSTELEETQY	-	11	TRBV11-1	TRBJ2-5
ASSALAGGPEQY	TRBD2	12	TRBV9	TRBJ2-7
ASSPTSGRADTQY	TRBD2	13	TRBV7-6	TRBJ2-3
ASSGGGRGTGELF	TRBD2	13	TRBV19	TRBJ2-2
ASRTGGFYEQY	TRBD1	11	TRBV6-5	TRBJ2-7
AWTGRGNQPQH	-	11	TRBV30	TRBJ1-5
AWSQTGYGYT	-	10	TRBV30	TRBJ1-2
ASSDPDSNYGYT	-	12	TRBV7-9	TRBJ1-2
ASSQLSGNNEQF	TRBD2	12	TRBV4-2	TRBJ2-1
ASSPDSILAKNIQY	-	14	TRBV5-1	TRBJ2-4
ASFRDRIQGGGYT	TRBD1	13	TRBV18	TRBJ1-2
ASSRLAGGPENEQF	TRBD2	14	TRBV6-6	TRBJ2-1
SARTDRYYT	-	9	TRBV20-1	TRBJ1-2
ASSFSSDIAYEQY	-	13	TRBV5-1	TRBJ2-7
ASSGNRDFQKPLNYGYT	-	17	TRBV11-3	TRBJ1-2
ATLIPGGDYGYT	-	12	TRBV25-1	TRBJ1-2
ASSIAGRGLDEQY	TRBD1	13	TRBV19	TRBJ2-7
ASSFLGRETEAF	-	12	TRBV5-1	TRBJ1-1
AISESSAGGTDTQY	TRBD2	14	TRBV10-3	TRBJ2-3
ASSPVQLNTDTQY	-	13	TRBV5-4	TRBJ2-3
ASSLKAGTSGRSSGELF	TRBD2	17	TRBV7-2	TRBJ2-2
ASSLRQGNQPQH	-	12	TRBV27	TRBJ1-5
ASRPGQGASDEAF	TRBD1	13	TRBV12-5	TRBJ1-1
ASSLPSGDTQY	TRBD2	11	TRBV5-1	TRBJ2-3
ASSVGSSSAFYGYT	-	14	TRBV9	TRBJ1-2
ASSLRGPGTRSYNEQF	TRBD2	16	TRBV7-8	TRBJ2-1
ASSLMLAGRESTDTQY	-	16	TRBV5-4	TRBJ2-3
ASSYRILGGDEQF	-	13	TRBV6-6	TRBJ2-1
SVVSGRGTGELF	-	12	TRBV29-1	TRBJ2-2
ASSLGLAGAYEQY	TRBD2	13	TRBV7-8	TRBJ2-7
ASILWTGPGNTIY	TRBD1	13	TRBV7-2	TRBJ1-3
ASGTATDTQY	-	10	TRBV10-3	TRBJ2-3
ASSVDGVAF	-	9	TRBV9	TRBJ1-1
ASSSTLNYGYT	-	11	TRBV19	TRBJ1-2
ASSDGGASTDTQY	-	13	TRBV10-2	TRBJ2-3
ATGRGTSGFTGELF	TRBD2	14	TRBV10-3	TRBJ2-2
ASSPPGGALETQY	TRBD1	13	TRBV7-3	TRBJ2-5
ASSVGIAGEWETQY	TRBD2	14	TRBV9	TRBJ2-5